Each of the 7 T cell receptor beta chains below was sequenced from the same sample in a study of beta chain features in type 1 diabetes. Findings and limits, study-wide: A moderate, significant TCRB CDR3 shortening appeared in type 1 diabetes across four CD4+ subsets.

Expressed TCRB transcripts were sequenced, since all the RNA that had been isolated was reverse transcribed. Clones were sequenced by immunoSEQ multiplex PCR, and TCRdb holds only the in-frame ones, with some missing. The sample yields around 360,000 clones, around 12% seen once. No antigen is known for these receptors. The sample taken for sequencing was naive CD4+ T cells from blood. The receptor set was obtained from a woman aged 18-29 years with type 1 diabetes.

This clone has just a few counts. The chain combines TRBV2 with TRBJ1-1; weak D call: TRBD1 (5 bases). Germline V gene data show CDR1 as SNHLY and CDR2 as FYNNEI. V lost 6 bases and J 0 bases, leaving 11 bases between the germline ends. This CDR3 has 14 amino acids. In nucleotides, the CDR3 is TGTGCCAGCAGAAGGGCAGGGATGAACACTGAAGCTTTCTTT. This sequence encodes CASRRAGMNTEAFF.

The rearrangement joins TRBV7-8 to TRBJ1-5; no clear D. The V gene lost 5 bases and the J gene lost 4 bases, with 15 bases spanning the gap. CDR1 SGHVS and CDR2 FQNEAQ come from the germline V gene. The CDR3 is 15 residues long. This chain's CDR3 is CASSAGWEGNQPQHF. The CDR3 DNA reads TGTGCCAGCAGCGCCGGGTGGGAGGGTAATCAGCCCCAGCATTTT.

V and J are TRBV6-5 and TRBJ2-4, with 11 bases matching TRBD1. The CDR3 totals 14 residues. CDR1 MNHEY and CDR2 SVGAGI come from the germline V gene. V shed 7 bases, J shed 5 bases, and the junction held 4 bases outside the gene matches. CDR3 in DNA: TGTGCCAGCAATAAGGGACAGGGGGAAAACATTCAGTACTTC. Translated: CASNKGQGENIQYF.

CDR3 sequence: CASARNEQYF. The CDR3 coding sequence is TGTGCCAGCGCGAGAAACGAGCAGTACTTC. The J gene is TRBJ2-7, the V gene TRBV25-1; D ambiguous. In germline, CDR1 is MGHDK, CDR2 SYGVNS. The V end lost 8 bases, the J end lost 5 bases, and 7 bases lay between the germline ends. The CDR3 consists of 10 residues.

CDR3 nucleotide sequence: TGTGCCAGCACTGGGACAGTCTCCTACGAGCAGTACTTC. It codes for CASTGTVSYEQYF. This chain connects TRBV28 to TRBJ2-7; 7 bases are shared with TRBD1. CDR3 length equals 13 residues. Per germline, CDR1 MDHEN and CDR2 SYDVKM. The junction had 3 bases not matched to a gene; V was cut back by 7 bases and J by 0 bases.

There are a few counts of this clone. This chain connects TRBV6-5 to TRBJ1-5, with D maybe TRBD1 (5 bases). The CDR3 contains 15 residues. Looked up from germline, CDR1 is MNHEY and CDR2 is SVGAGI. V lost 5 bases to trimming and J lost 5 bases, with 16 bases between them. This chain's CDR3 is CASSPQVGGHQPQHF. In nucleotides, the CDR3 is TGTGCCAGCAGTCCACAGGTGGGTGGGCATCAGCCCCAGCATTTT.

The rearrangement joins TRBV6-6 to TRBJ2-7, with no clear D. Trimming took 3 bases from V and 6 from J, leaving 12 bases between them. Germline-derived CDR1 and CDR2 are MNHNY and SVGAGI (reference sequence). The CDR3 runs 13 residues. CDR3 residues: CASSYSRQREQYF. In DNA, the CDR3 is TGTGCCAGCAGTTATTCGCGGCAGCGCGAGCAGTACTTC.